These 15 T cell receptor beta chains were sequenced from one sample in a study of blood T cells in healthy people across ages. Next came a second PCR, run for about 7 to 12 cycles, which used a sample-barcoded 5' primer along with a J-beta primer mix. MiXCR was run by TCRdb on the 5' RACE reads, yielding one entry per CDR3 protein. Of 580,000 or so distinct CDR3 sequences listed, around 48% are singletons. The sequenced material came from blood. All receptors come from an elderly man in good health.

The chain has TRBV2 and TRBJ2-1, with 7 positions matching TRBD2. The CDR3 is 15 amino acids. The J segment lost 2 bases and the V segment lost 5 bases, leaving 6 bases of the junction unmatched. CDR1 is SNHLY and CDR2 is FYNNEI in the germline V gene. For the CDR3, the DNA is TGTGCCAGCAGTCTCAGTGGGACTACCTACAATGAGCAGTTCTTC. This codes for CASSLSGTTYNEQFF.

This clonotype was counted only a few times. The V gene is TRBV6-5, the J gene TRBJ2-2; 10 nucleotides match TRBD1. The ends lost 6 bases at V and 5 bases at J; junction bases unmatched: 3. CDR1 is MNHEY, CDR2 SVGAGI, per germline. CDR3 size: 14 residues. The CDR3 region has the DNA TGTGCCAGCAGCGGACAGGGGGGGACCGGGGAGCTGTTTTTT. It codes for CASSGQGGTGELFF.

The rearrangement uses TRBV2 and TRBJ2-5, with 8 bases that match TRBD1. The ends lost 6 bases at V and 5 bases at J; junction bases unmatched: 11. Per the germline V gene, CDR1 is SNHLY and CDR2 is FYNNEI. The CDR3 is 15 residues long. The CDR3 region is CASSAQGADRETQYF. For the CDR3, the DNA is TGTGCCAGCAGCGCCCAGGGGGCGGATCGGGAGACCCAGTACTTC.

The gene calls are TRBV5-1 and TRBJ2-7; D might be TRBD1 (6 bases). Germline values: CDR1 SGHRS, CDR2 YFSETQ. V was clipped by 4 bases and J by 0 bases, with 14 bases between them. The CDR3 consists of 15 residues. CDR3: CASSALTGSSYEQYF. In DNA form, the CDR3 reads TGCGCCAGCAGCGCCCTGACAGGCAGCTCCTACGAGCAGTACTTC.

The genes are TRBV5-1 and TRBJ2-7; D ambiguous. The CDR3 has 14 residues. Germline V CDR1 and CDR2: SGHRS, YFSETQ. Trimming stripped 3 bases from V and 1 base from J, with 11 bases between. CDR3: CASSSLTSSYEQYF. CDR3 coding DNA: TGCGCCAGCAGCTCACTGACATCATCCTACGAGCAGTACTTC.

V gene TRBV11-1 combines with J gene TRBJ2-3; D may correspond to TRBD1 or TRBD2 (5 bases each). V was pared by 0 bases and J by 3 bases, with 13 bases between. This CDR3 contains 16 residues. CDR1 and CDR2 from the germline V gene are SGHAT and FQDESV (reference sequence). CDR3 nucleotide sequence: TGTGCCAGCAGCTTAGCGGGACGACGGTCGACAGATACGCAGTATTTT. Residues: CASSLAGRRSTDTQYF.

This rearrangement joins TRBV9 to TRBJ1-6; D perhaps matches TRBD1 (6 bases). The CDR3 runs to 17 residues. V was clipped by 2 bases and J by 7 bases, with 19 bases between them. Per germline, CDR1 SGDLS and CDR2 YYNGEE. The CDR3 region is CASSVVHDRPLNSPLHF. The CDR3 DNA reads as TGTGCCAGCAGCGTTGTCCACGACAGGCCCCTCAATTCACCCCTCCACTTT. Drawing the rest from reference TRBV9 and TRBJ1-6, the complete variable domain is DSGVTQTPKHLITATGQRVTLRCSPRSGDLSVYWYQQSLDQGLQFLIQYYNGEERAKGNILERFSAQQFPDLHSELNLSSLELGDSALYFCASSVVHDRPLNSPLHFGNGTRLTVT.

The CDR3 here is CAWSVIGVGPAYEQYF. The DNA of the CDR3 is TGTGCCTGGAGTGTTATAGGTGTTGGTCCGGCCTACGAGCAGTACTTC. J is TRBJ2-5 and V is TRBV30, with D hard to call. The end of the DNA aligns better with TRBJ2-7, so the J call may be wrong. Per the germline V gene, CDR1 is GTSNPN and CDR2 is SVGIG (reference sequence). This CDR3 contains 16 residues.

This chain joins TRBV27 and TRBJ2-5; TRBD2 is a possible D gene (5 bases). V shed 6 bases and J shed 11 bases, with 16 bases lying between them. The CDR3 is made up of 12 amino acids. CDR1 and CDR2 from the germline V gene are MNHEY and SMNVEV (reference sequence). In DNA, the CDR3 is TGTGCCAGCAGCTCCTCGGGGATGGAGCAGTACTTC. Its translation is CASSSSGMEQYF.

The chain has TRBV11-2 and TRBJ2-6; D not certain. The CDR3 is made up of 14 amino acids. Germline values: CDR1 SGHAT, CDR2 FQNNGV. Trimming removed 4 bases from V and 1 base from J, with 5 bases in between. CDR3 nucleotides: TGTGCCAGCAGCTCACTGTCTGGGGCCAACGTCCTGACTTTC. It yields the protein CASSSLSGANVLTF.

The rearrangement joins TRBV11-1 to TRBJ2-3, with D perhaps TRBD1 or TRBD2 (6 bases each). Germline V gene lookup returns CDR1 SGHAT and CDR2 FQDESV (reference sequence). Deletions cut 0 bases from V and 1 base from J, with 14 bases between. The CDR3 sequence is 17 residues long. The CDR3 spells CASSLAPSRGGTDTQYF. The CDR3 DNA is TGTGCCAGCAGCTTAGCGCCTTCTAGGGGGGGCACAGATACGCAGTATTTT.

The chain joins TRBV6-6 to TRBJ2-1; 7 bases align to TRBD2. This CDR3 spans 17 amino acids. The V gene end was trimmed by 2 bases and the J gene end by 3 bases; junction bases not matched to a gene: 10. CDR1 MNHNY and CDR2 SVGAGI come from the germline V gene (reference sequence). Here the CDR3 reads CASSYVSTGGNYNEQFF. The CDR3 nucleotides read TGTGCCAGCAGTTACGTCTCCACGGGGGGAAACTACAATGAGCAGTTCTTC.

The V call is TRBV28, the J call TRBJ1-5; 10 nucleotides line up with TRBD1. The CDR3 is made up of 17 amino acids. The V segment lost 10 bases and the J segment 6 bases; nucleotides outside the gene matches: 18. Germline assignment: CDR1 MDHEN and CDR2 SYDVKM. For the CDR3, the DNA is TGTGCCACAGCAAGTACCGGGACAGGGGTCTTTCGTCAGCCCCAGCATTTT. This codes for CATASTGTGVFRQPQHF.

About this clonotype: Sequence at one end of the junction differs from germline and may be a read error. The chain's CDR3 is CSVEGTGGPNEQFF. The CDR3 nucleotides are TGCAGCGTCGAAGGGACAGGGGGCCCCAATGAGCAGTTCTTC. The V gene is TRBV29-1, the J gene TRBJ2-1; 12 bases are shared with TRBD1. The CDR3 consists of 14 residues. Germline CDR1 reads SQVTM; CDR2 reads ANQGSEA.

In this sample, this clonotype turned up a few times. The J gene is TRBJ2-7, the V gene TRBV4-3; 8 nucleotides match TRBD1. This CDR3 has 15 residues. The V and J ends lost 2 bases and 0 bases, in that order; junction bases with no gene match: 3. Looked up from germline, CDR1 is LGHNA and CDR2 is YSLEER. The CDR3 DNA follows: TGCGCCAGCAGCCAAAGACAGGGGCCCTCCTACGAGCAGTACTTC. It encodes CASSQRQGPSYEQYF.